This TCR beta chain was sequenced during a study of CD8 T cells in Susac syndrome. The study, taken as a whole, reports: It was acknowledged in the study that its TCR sequencing and HLA analysis involved a relatively small number of individuals. Where Susac syndrome CD4+ T cell repertoires were concerned, no clonal expansion was evident.

This CDR3 spans 12 amino acids. V lost 1 base, J lost 9 bases, and 10 bases lay in between. Germline CDR1 and CDR2: DFQATT and SNEGSKA (reference sequence). To note about this clonotype: The antigen is not known.

The CD8+ and CD4+ T cells were isolated magnetically using a negative isolation approach, whereas the TEMRA cells were enriched by FACS. The authors reverse transcribed roughly 0.5 to 1 ug RNA with random hexamers. A multiplex approach, immunoSEQ multiplex PCR, amplified TCR beta CDR3 across 54 Vbeta and 13 Jbeta. TCRdb reanalysed the immunoSEQ multiplex PCR reads using MiXCR and keeps one entry per CDR3 protein. This table holds some 250,000 distinct CDR3 sequences, 90% to 97% found once. The sample taken for sequencing was CD4+ T cells from PBMCs. This TCR was recovered from a human donor with Susac syndrome. This chain links TRBV20-1 with TRBJ2-1; D remains unclear. The CDR3 nucleotides read TGCAGTGCTAGAGCGCCGGGTACTGAGCAGTTCTTC. Translating it yields CSARAPGTEQFF.